These T cell receptor beta chains were read from a single sample in a study of shared clonotypes between healthy human individuals. Produced via immunoSEQ multiplex PCR; TCRdb's table is partial and in-frame only. The data show 2 million to 2.5 million clones, 85% to 95% seen once. The specimen sequenced was naive CD4+ T cells from PBMCs. All receptors derive from a young man in good health. Some clones in this sample may be carry-over from other donors' samples. Both conserved end residues are part of each CDR3. Fields, in order: CDR3 DNA, CDR3 protein, clone size, V gene, D gene, J gene. The D gene is left open where the match is weak. Rows may omit the clone size; those that give it use once, few, many or a size class.

TGCGCCAGCAGCCAAGGGGGGGAGTGGGCCGGGGAGCTGTTTTTT,CASSQGGEWAGELFF,.,TRBV4-1,.,TRBJ2-2
TGTGCCAGTAGTATAGGCCGAGCCCCCACCGGGGAGCTGTTTTTT,CASSIGRAPTGELFF,few,TRBV19,.,TRBJ2-2
TGCGCCAGCAGCCCGGGACTAGCGGGAGCGCGCACAGATACGCAGTATTTT,CASSPGLAGARTDTQYF,.,TRBV4-1,TRBD2,TRBJ2-3
TGTGCCAGTAGCAGTAGCTGGGGTGAGACCCAGTACTTC,CASSSSWGETQYF,.,TRBV19,.,TRBJ2-5
TGCGCCAGCAGCTTGGCGCCTAGCGGGAGGTCCACAGATACGCAGTATTTT,CASSLAPSGRSTDTQYF,.,TRBV5-1,TRBD2,TRBJ2-3
TGTGCCAGCATGGACAGGGCCTACAATGAGCAGTTCTTC,CASMDRAYNEQFF,.,TRBV28,TRBD1,TRBJ2-1
TGTGCCAGCAGAAATGGGGTTTACACTGAAGCTTTCTTT,CASRNGVYTEAFF,.,TRBV6-5,.,TRBJ1-1
TGTGCCAGCAGCTTACTCGTTCGGGGTGGCTACACCTTC,CASSLLVRGGYTF,.,TRBV7-2,.,TRBJ1-2
TGTGCCAGCAGCTTAAGTGGGTACGAGCAGTACTTC,CASSLSGYEQYF,.,TRBV7-8,.,TRBJ2-7
TGTGCCAGCAGCGCGGGAGGAGGCACCGGGGAGCTGTTTTTT,CASSAGGGTGELFF,.,TRBV28,TRBD2,TRBJ2-2
TGTGCAAGTCGCTTAGTGCTTTCTTGTAGACCTCCCGGGCTGGGCAACACCGGGGAGCTGTTTTTT,CASRLVLSCRPPGLGNTGELFF,.,TRBV12-2,.,TRBJ2-2
TGCGCCAGCAGTGAGTGGATTAGCGGAAATTCCCCGTTATCCACAGATACGCAGTATTTT,CASSEWISGNSPLSTDTQYF,.,TRBV10-1,.,TRBJ2-3
TGCGCCAGCAGCCAATCGGGGGCTCCGGGGAGCTATGGCTACACCTTC,CASSQSGAPGSYGYTF,.,TRBV4-1,.,TRBJ1-2
TGTGCCAGCAGTCCTACCGGGACTAGCGGAGGATACAATGAGCAGTTCTTC,CASSPTGTSGGYNEQFF,.,TRBV5-5,TRBD2,TRBJ2-1
TGCGCCAGCAGCTTCGGGTTAGCAGATACCGGGGAGCTGTTTTTT,CASSFGLADTGELFF,once,TRBV5-1,.,TRBJ2-2